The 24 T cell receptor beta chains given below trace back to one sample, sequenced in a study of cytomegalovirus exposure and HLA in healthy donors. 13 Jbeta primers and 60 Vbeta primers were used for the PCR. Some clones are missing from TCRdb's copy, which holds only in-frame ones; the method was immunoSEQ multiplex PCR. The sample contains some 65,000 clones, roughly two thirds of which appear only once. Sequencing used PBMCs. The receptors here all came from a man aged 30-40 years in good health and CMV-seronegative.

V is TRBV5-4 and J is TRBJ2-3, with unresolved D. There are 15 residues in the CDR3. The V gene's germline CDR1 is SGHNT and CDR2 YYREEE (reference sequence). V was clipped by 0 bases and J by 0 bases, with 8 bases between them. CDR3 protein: CASSLDSGSTDTQYF. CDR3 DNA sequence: TGTGCCAGCAGCTTGGACAGTGGAAGCACAGATACGCAGTATTTT.

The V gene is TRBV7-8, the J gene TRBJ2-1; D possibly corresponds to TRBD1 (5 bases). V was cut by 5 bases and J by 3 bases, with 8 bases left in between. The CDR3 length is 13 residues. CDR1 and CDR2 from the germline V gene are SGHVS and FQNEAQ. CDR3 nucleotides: TGTGCCAGCAGCCAAGGACACTACAATGAGCAGTTCTTC. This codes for CASSQGHYNEQFF.

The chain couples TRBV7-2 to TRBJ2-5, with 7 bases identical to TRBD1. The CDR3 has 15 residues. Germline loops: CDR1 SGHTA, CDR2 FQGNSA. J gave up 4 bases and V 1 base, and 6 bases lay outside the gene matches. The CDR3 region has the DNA TGTGCCAGCAGCTTAGTGGGTGGGACAGCAGAGACCCAGTACTTC. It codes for CASSLVGGTAETQYF. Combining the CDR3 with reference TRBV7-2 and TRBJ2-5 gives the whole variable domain GAGVSQSPSNKVTEKGKDVELRCDPISGHTALYWYRQSLGQGLEFLIYFQGNSAPDKSGLPSDRFSAERTGGSVSTLTIQRTQQEDSAVYLCASSLVGGTAETQYFGPGTRLLVL.

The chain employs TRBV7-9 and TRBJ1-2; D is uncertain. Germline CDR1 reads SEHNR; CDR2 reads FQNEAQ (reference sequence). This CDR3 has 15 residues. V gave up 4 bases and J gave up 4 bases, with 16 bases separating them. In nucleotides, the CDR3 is TGTGCCAGCAGCTCGTCTCGCGTTACCTCCTATGGCTACACCTTC. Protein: CASSSSRVTSYGYTF.

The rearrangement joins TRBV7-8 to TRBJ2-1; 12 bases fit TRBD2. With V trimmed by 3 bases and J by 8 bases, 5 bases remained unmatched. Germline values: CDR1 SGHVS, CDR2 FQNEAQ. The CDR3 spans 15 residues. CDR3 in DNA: TGTGCCAGCAGCTTCTGGCTAGCGGGGGGGCATGAGCAGTTCTTC. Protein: CASSFWLAGGHEQFF.

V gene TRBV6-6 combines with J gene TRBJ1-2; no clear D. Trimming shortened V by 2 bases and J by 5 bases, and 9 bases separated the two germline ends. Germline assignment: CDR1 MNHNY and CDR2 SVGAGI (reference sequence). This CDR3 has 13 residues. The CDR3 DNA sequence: TGTGCCAGCAGTTACGGGCAGGCGTATGGCTACACCTTC. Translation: CASSYGQAYGYTF.

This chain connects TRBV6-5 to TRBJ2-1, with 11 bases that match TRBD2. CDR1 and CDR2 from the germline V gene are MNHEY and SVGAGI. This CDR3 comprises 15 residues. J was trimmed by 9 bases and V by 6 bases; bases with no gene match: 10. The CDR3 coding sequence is TGTGCCAGCAGCCTAGCGGGGGGTTGGAGTGGTGAGCAGTTCTTC. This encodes CASSLAGGWSGEQFF.

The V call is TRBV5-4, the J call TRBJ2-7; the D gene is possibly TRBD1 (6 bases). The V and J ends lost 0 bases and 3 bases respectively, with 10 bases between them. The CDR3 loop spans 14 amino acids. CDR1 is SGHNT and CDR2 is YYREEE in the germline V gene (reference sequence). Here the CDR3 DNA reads TGTGCCAGCAGCTTGGAAAGGGGGAGCTACGAGCAGTACTTC. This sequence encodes CASSLERGSYEQYF.

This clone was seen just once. For the CDR3, the DNA is TGTGCCAGCAGGGGAGCGGGGGGGCAAGAGACCCAGTACTTC. Protein: CASRGAGGQETQYF. The chain combines TRBV6-6 with TRBJ2-5, with 10 nucleotides matching TRBD2. CDR1 is MNHNY and CDR2 is SVGAGI in the germline V gene (reference sequence). V gave up 6 bases and J gave up 2 bases; unmatched junction bases: 3. The CDR3 contains 14 residues.

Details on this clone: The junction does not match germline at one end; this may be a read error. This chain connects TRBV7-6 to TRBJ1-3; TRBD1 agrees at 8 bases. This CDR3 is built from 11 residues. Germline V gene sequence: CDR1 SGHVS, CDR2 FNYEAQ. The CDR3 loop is CASSSKDRGEF. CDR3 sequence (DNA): TGTGCCAGCAGCTCCAAAGACAGGGGCGAATTT.

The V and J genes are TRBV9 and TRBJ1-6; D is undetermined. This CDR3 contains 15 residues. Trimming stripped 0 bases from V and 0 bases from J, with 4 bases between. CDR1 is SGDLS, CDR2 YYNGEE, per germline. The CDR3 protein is CASSVESSYNSPLHF. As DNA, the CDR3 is TGTGCCAGCAGCGTAGAGAGCTCCTATAATTCACCCCTCCACTTT. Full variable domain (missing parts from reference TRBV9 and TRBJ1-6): DSGVTQTPKHLITATGQRVTLRCSPRSGDLSVYWYQQSLDQGLQFLIQYYNGEERAKGNILERFSAQQFPDLHSELNLSSLELGDSALYFCASSVESSYNSPLHFGNGTRLTVT.

CDR3 amino acids: CASSYTGTGMHEQYF. In DNA form, the CDR3 reads TGTGCCAGCAGTTACACCGGGACAGGGATGCACGAGCAGTACTTC. The V and J genes are TRBV27 and TRBJ2-7; 9 nucleotides match TRBD1. CDR1 and CDR2 from the germline V gene are MNHEY and SMNVEV (reference sequence). The ends lost 4 bases at V and 5 bases at J; junction bases unmatched: 9. The CDR3 has 15 amino acids.

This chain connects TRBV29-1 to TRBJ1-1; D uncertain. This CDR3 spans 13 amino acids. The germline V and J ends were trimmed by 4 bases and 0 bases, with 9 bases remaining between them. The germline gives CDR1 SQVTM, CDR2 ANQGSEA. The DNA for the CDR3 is TGCAGCGTTGGAGTATCAATGAACACTGAAGCTTTCTTT. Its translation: CSVGVSMNTEAFF. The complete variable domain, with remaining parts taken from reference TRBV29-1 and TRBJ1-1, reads SAVISQKPSRDICQRGTSLTIQCQVDSQVTMMFWYRQQPGQSLTLIATANQGSEATYESGFVIDKFPISRPNLTFSTLTVSNMSPEDSSIYLCSVGVSMNTEAFFGQGTRLTVV.

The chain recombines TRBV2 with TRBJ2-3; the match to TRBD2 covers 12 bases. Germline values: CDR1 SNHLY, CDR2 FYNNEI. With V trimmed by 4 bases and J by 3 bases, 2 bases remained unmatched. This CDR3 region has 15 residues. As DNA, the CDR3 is TGTGCCAGCAGTGGGACTAGCGGGGTAACAGATACGCAGTATTTT. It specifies CASSGTSGVTDTQYF.

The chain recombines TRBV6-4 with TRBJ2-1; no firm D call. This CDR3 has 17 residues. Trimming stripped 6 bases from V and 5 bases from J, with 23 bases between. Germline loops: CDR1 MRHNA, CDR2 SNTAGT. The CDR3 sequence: CASSHEEPPSSNNEQFF. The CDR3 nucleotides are TGTGCCAGCAGCCATGAAGAACCCCCGTCCAGTAACAATGAGCAGTTCTTC.

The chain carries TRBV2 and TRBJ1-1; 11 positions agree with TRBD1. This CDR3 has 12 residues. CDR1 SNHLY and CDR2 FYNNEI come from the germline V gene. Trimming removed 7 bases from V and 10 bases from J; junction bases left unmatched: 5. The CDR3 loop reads CASKDRGLRAFF. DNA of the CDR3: TGTGCCAGCAAGGACAGGGGGCTTAGAGCTTTCTTT.

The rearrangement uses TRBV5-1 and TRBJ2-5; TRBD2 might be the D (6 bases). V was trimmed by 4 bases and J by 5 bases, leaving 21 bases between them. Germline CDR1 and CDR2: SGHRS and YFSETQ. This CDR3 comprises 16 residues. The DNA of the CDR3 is TGCGCCAGCAGCCCTTGGCGGGGAGAGGTGGTGGAGACCCAGTACTTC. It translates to CASSPWRGEVVETQYF. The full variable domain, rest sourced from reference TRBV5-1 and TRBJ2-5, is KAGVTQTPRYLIKTRGQQVTLSCSPISGHRSVSWYQQTPGQGLQFLFEYFSETQRNKGNFPGRFSGRQFSNSRSEMNVSTLELGDSALYLCASSPWRGEVVETQYFGPGTRLLVL.

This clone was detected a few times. CDR3 residues: CASSSLDRTYGYTF. In DNA form, the CDR3 reads TGTGCCAGCAGCTCCCTGGACAGGACATATGGCTACACCTTC. V usage is TRBV7-9 and J usage is TRBJ1-2, with 7 bases identical to TRBD1. This CDR3 is built from 14 residues. J lost 5 bases, V lost 4 bases, and 7 bases had no gene match. From germline, CDR1 is SEHNR and CDR2 FQNEAQ (reference sequence).

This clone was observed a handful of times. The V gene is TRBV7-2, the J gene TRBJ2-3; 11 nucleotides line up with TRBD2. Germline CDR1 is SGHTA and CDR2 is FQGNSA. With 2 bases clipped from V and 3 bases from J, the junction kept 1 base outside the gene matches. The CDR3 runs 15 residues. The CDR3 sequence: CASSLRLAGTDTQYF. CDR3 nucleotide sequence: TGTGCCAGCAGCTTACGACTAGCGGGGACAGATACGCAGTATTTT.

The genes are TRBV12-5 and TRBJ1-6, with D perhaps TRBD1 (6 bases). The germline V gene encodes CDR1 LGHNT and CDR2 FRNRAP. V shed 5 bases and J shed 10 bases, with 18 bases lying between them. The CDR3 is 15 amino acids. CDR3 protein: CASGREPGHGSPLHF. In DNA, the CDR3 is TGTGCTAGTGGTAGAGAACCGGGACACGGCTCACCCCTCCACTTT.

CDR3 sequence: CASSTGGTGIGNEQFF. CDR3 sequence (DNA): TGTGCCAGCAGCACGGGGGGGACAGGGATCGGAAATGAGCAGTTCTTC. The V gene is TRBV5-4, the J gene TRBJ2-1; perhaps TRBD1 as D (9 bases). V was clipped by 4 bases and J by 7 bases, with 21 bases between them. Germline assignment: CDR1 SGHNT and CDR2 YYREEE (reference sequence). The CDR3 contains 16 residues.

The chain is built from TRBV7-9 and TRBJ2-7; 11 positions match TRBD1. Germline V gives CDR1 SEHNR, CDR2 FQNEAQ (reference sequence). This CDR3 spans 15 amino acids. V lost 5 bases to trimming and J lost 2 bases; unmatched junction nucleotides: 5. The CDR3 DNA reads TGTGCCAGCAGCGATCCGGGACAGGGGGCCTACGAGCAGTACTTC. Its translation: CASSDPGQGAYEQYF.

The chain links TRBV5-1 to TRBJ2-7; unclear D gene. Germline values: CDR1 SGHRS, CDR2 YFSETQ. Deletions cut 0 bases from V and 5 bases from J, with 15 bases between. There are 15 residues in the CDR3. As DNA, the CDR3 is TGCGCCAGCAGCTTGGTGCAGGTAGGTGGTGACGAGCAGTACTTC. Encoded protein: CASSLVQVGGDEQYF. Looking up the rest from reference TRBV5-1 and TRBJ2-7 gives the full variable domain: KAGVTQTPRYLIKTRGQQVTLSCSPISGHRSVSWYQQTPGQGLQFLFEYFSETQRNKGNFPGRFSGRQFSNSRSEMNVSTLELGDSALYLCASSLVQVGGDEQYFGPGTRLTVT.

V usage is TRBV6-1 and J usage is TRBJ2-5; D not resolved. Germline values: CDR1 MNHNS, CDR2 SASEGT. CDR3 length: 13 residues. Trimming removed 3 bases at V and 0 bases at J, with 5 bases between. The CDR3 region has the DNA TGTGCCAGCAGTGACCAGTACCAAGAGACCCAGTACTTC. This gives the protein CASSDQYQETQYF.